The source of this T cell receptor (beta chain) is a study of T cells expressing NK-cell markers. Germline V gene sequence: CDR1 SGHTA, CDR2 FQGNSA. The CDR3 consists of 18 residues. TCRdb derives one entry per CDR3 protein from the 5' RACE reads, leaving out DNA. Its table lists approximately 380,000 distinct CDR3 sequences. The rearrangement uses TRBV7-2 and TRBJ2-7; TCRdb's assignment of TRBD2 cannot be checked, as there is no DNA. Sequencing was performed on blood T cells: a sorted CD56 or NKG2C T cell subset, CD4+ or CD8+ T cells, or bulk PBMC T cells (not recorded which). This TCR was recovered from a man aged 18-75 years in good health. The CDR3 reads CASSLAGLAGGYLYEQYF.